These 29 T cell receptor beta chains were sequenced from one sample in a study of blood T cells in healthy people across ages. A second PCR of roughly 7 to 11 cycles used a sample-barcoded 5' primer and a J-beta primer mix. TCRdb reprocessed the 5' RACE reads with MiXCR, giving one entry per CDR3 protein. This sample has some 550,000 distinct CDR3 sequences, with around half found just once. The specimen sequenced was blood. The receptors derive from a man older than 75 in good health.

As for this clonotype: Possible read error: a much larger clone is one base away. The CDR3 loop is CASGYGGPTYSNQPQHF. The CDR3 bases are TGTGCCAGCGGTTACGGGGGACCCACCTATAGCAATCAGCCCCAGCATTTT. This chain connects TRBV6-6 to TRBJ1-5, with D tentatively TRBD1 (5 bases). The germline V gene encodes CDR1 MNHNY and CDR2 SVGAGI (reference sequence). CDR3 size: 17 residues.

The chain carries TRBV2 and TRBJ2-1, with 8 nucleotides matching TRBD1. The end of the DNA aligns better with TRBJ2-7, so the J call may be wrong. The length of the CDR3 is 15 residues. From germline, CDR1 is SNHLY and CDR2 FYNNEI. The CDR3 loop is CASSEVGQGYYEQYF. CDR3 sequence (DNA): TGTGCCAGCAGTGAAGTTGGACAGGGTTACTACGAGCAGTACTTC.

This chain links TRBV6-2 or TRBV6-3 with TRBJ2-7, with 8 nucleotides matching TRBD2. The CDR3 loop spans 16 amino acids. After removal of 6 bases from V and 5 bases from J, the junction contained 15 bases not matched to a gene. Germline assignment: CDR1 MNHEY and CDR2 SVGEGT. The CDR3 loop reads CASSLIPGLGFNEQYF. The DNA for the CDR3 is TGTGCCAGCAGCTTAATCCCGGGACTAGGTTTCAACGAGCAGTACTTC.

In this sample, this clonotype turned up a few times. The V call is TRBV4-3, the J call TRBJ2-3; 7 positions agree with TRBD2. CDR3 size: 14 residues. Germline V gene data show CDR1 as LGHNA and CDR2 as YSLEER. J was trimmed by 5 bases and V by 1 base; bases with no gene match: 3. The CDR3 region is CASSQGGGRDTQYF. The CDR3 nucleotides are TGCGCCAGCAGCCAAGGCGGGGGTAGAGATACGCAGTATTTT.

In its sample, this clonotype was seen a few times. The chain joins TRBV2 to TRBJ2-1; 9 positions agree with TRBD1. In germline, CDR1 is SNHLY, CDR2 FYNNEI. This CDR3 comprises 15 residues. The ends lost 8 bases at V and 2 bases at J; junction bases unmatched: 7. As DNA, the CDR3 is TGTGCCAGCTCTGTCCGGGACAGGGCCTACAATGAGCAGTTCTTC. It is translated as CASSVRDRAYNEQFF.

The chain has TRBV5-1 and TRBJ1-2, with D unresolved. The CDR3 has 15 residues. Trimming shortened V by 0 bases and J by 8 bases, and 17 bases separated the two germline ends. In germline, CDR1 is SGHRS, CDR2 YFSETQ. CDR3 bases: TGCGCCAGCAGCTTGGGAGGTGGAAAGGCTACGGGCTACACCTTC. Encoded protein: CASSLGGGKATGYTF. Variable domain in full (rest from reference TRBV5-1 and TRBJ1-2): KAGVTQTPRYLIKTRGQQVTLSCSPISGHRSVSWYQQTPGQGLQFLFEYFSETQRNKGNFPGRFSGRQFSNSRSEMNVSTLELGDSALYLCASSLGGGKATGYTFGSGTRLTVV.

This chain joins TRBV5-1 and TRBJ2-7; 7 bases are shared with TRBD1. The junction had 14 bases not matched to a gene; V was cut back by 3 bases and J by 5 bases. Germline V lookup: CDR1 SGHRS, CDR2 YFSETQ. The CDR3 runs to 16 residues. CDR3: CASSSTTDRVPNEQYF. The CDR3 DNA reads TGCGCCAGCAGCTCCACGACCGACAGGGTTCCCAACGAGCAGTACTTC.

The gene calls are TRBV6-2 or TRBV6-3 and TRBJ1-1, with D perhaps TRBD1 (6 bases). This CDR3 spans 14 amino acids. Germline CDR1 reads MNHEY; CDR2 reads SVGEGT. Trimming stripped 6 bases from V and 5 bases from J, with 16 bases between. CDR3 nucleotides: TGTGCCAGCAGAATGATCACAGGGCGTACTGAAGCTTTCTTT. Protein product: CASRMITGRTEAFF.

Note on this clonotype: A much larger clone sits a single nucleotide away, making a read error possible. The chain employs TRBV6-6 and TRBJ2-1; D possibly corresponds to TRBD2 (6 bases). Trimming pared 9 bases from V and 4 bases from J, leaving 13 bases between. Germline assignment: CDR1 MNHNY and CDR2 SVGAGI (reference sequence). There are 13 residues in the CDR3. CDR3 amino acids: CARSPGLYNEQFF. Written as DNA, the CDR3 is TGTGCCAGGAGTCCGGGACTGTACAATGAGCAGTTCTTC.

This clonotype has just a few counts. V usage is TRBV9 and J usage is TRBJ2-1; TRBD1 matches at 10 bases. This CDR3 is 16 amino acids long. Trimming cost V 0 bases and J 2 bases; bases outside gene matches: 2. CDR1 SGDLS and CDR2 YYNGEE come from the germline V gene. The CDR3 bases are TGTGCCAGCAGCGTAGGGACAGGGGGGGCCTACAATGAGCAGTTCTTC. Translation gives CASSVGTGGAYNEQFF.

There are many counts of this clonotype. DNA for the CDR3: TGTGCCAGCAGAACAGCGGGAGGGCAGACTGAGCAGTTCTTC. Its protein is CASRTAGGQTEQFF. The rearrangement joins TRBV6-5 to TRBJ2-1, with 10 bases identical to TRBD2. The CDR3 runs 14 residues. V was pared by 6 bases and J by 9 bases, with 8 bases of the junction left unmatched. CDR1 is MNHEY, CDR2 SVGAGI, per germline.

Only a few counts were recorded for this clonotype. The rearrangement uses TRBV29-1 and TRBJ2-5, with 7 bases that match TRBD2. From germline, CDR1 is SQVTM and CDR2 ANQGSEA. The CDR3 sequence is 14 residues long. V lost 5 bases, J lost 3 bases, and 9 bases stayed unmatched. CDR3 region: CSVLTSNLKETQYF. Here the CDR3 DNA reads TGCAGCGTTTTGACTAGCAATTTAAAAGAGACCCAGTACTTC. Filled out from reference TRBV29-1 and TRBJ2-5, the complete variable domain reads SAVISQKPSRDICQRGTSLTIQCQVDSQVTMMFWYRQQPGQSLTLIATANQGSEATYESGFVIDKFPISRPNLTFSTLTVSNMSPEDSSIYLCSVLTSNLKETQYFGPGTRLLVL.

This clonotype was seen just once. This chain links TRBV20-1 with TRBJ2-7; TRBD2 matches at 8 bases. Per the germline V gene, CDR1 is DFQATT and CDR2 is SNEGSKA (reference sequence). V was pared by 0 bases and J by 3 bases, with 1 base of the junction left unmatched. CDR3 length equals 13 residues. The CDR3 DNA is TGCAGTGCTAGAGAGCGGGGGGACTACGAGCAGTACTTC. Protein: CSARERGDYEQYF.

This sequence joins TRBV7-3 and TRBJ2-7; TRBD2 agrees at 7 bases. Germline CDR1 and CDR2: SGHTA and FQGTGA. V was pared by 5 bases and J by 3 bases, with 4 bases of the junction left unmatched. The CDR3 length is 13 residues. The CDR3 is CASSTASGYEQYF. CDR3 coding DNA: TGTGCCAGCAGCACAGCTAGCGGCTACGAGCAGTACTTC.

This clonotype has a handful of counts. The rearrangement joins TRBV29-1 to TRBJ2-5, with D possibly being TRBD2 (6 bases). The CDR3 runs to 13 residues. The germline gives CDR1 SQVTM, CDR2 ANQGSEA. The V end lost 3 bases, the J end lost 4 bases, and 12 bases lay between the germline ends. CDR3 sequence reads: CSVDFGGGETQYF. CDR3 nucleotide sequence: TGCAGCGTTGATTTTGGGGGAGGAGAGACCCAGTACTTC.

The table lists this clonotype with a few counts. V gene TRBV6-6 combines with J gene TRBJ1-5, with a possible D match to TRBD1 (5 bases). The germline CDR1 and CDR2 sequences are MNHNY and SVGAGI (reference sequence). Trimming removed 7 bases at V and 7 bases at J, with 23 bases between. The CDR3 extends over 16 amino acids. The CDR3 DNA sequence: TGTGCCAGCACCAGTTACGTCGGGGCGCTAAGGCAGCCCCAGCATTTT. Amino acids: CASTSYVGALRQPQHF.

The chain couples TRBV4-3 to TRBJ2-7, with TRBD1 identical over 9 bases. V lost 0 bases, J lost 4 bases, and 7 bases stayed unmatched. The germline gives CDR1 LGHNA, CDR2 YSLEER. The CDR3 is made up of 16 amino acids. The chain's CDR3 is CASSQEWAGTGYEQYF. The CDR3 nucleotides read TGCGCCAGCAGCCAAGAATGGGCTGGGACAGGGTACGAGCAGTACTTC.

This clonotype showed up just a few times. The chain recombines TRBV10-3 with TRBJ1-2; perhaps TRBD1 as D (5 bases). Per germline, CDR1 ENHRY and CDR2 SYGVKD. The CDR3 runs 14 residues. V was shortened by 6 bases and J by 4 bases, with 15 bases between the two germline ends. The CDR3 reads CAIRPGPESYGYTF. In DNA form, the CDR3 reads TGTGCCATCAGACCGGGACCCGAGTCCTATGGCTACACCTTC.

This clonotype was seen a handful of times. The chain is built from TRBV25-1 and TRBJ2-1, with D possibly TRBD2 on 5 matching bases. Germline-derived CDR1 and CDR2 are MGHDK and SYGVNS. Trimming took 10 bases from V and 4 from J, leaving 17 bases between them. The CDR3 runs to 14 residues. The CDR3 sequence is CATLGAGGYNEQFF. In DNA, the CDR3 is TGTGCCACCCTTGGCGCGGGTGGTTACAATGAGCAGTTCTTC.

Written as DNA, the CDR3 is TGCGCCAGCAGCCAAGCACTAGCTAACTATGGCTACACCTTC. This codes for CASSQALANYGYTF. The chain carries TRBV4-3 and TRBJ1-2; the D is unclear. There are 14 residues in the CDR3. Germline V CDR1 and CDR2: LGHNA, YSLEER. Between the trimmed V and J ends, which lost 1 base and 0 bases, there was a span of 6 bases.

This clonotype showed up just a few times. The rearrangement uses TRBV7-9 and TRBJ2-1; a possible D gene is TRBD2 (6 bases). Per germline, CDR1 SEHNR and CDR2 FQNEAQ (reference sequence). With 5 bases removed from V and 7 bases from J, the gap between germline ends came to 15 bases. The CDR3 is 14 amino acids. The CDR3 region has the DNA TGTGCCAGCAGCCGTGGCGGGGTGAGGAATGAGCAGTTCTTC. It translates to CASSRGGVRNEQFF.

DNA of the CDR3: TGTGCCAACAACCTGCTTGTCAGGGAAGAGGGGGGCTACACCTTC. Amino acids: CANNLLVREEGGYTF. The gene calls are TRBV5-5 and TRBJ1-2; possible D gene TRBD1, 5 bases. Germline values: CDR1 SGHKS, CDR2 YYEKEE (reference sequence). V was pared by 9 bases and J by 8 bases, with 26 bases between. The CDR3 runs 15 residues. The whole variable domain, filled in from reference TRBV5-5 and TRBJ1-2, reads DAGVTQSPTHLIKTRGQQVTLRCSPISGHKSVSWYQQVLGQGPQFIFQYYEKEERGRGNFPDRFSARQFPNYSSELNVNALLLGDSALYLCANNLLVREEGGYTFGSGTRLTVV.

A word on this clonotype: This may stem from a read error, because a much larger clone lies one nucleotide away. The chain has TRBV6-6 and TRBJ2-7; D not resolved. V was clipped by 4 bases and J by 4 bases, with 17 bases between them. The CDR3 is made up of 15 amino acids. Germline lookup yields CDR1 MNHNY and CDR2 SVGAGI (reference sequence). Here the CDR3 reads CASSFDTTIPYEQYF. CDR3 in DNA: TGTGCCAGCAGTTTCGACACGACCATCCCATACGAGCAGTACTTC.

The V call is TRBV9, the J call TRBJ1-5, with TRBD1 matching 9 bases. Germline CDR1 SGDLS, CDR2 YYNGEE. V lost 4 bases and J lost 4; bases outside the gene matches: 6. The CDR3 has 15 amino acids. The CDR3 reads CASSSNRGLNQPQHF. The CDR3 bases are TGTGCCAGCAGCTCAAACAGGGGGCTTAATCAGCCCCAGCATTTT.

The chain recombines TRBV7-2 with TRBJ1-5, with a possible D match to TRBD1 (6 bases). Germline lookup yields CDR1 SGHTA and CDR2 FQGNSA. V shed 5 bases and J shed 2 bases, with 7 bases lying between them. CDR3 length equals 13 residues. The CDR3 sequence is CASSTGRNQPQHF. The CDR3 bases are TGTGCCAGCAGCACAGGGCGCAATCAGCCCCAGCATTTT.

This CDR3 is CAWSTGGLSGTEAFF. CDR3 bases: TGTGCCTGGAGTACGGGGGGCCTTTCGGGCACTGAAGCTTTCTTT. The chain links TRBV30 to TRBJ1-1; the D gene is possibly TRBD1 (6 bases). The CDR3 runs to 15 residues. Per the germline V gene, CDR1 is GTSNPN and CDR2 is SVGIG (reference sequence). Trimming removed 2 bases at V and 4 bases at J, with 17 bases between. Together with reference TRBV30 and TRBJ1-1, the CDR3 gives the full variable domain: SQTIHQWPATLVQPVGSPLSLECTVEGTSNPNLYWYRQAAGRGLQLLFYSVGIGQISSEVPQNLSASRPQDRQFILSSKKLLLSDSGFYLCAWSTGGLSGTEAFFGQGTRLTVV.

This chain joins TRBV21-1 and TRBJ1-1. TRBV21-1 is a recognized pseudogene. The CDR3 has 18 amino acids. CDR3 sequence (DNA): TGTGCCAGCAGCCCGAGAGAAAACGGACCTACGCGGGACACTGAAGCTTTCTTT. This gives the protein CASSPRENGPTRDTEAFF.

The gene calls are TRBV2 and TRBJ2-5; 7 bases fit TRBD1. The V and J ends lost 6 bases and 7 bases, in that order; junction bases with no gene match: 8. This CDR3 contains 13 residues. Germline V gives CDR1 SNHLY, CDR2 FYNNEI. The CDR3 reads CASRDRYSWTQYF. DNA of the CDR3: TGTGCCAGCAGGGACAGGTACTCATGGACCCAGTACTTC.

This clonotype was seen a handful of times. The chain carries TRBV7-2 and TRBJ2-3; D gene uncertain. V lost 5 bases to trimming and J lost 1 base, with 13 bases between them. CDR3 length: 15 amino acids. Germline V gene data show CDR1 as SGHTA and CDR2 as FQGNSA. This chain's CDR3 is CASSRNGPGTDTQYF. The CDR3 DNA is TGTGCCAGCAGCCGAAACGGACCTGGCACAGATACGCAGTATTTT.